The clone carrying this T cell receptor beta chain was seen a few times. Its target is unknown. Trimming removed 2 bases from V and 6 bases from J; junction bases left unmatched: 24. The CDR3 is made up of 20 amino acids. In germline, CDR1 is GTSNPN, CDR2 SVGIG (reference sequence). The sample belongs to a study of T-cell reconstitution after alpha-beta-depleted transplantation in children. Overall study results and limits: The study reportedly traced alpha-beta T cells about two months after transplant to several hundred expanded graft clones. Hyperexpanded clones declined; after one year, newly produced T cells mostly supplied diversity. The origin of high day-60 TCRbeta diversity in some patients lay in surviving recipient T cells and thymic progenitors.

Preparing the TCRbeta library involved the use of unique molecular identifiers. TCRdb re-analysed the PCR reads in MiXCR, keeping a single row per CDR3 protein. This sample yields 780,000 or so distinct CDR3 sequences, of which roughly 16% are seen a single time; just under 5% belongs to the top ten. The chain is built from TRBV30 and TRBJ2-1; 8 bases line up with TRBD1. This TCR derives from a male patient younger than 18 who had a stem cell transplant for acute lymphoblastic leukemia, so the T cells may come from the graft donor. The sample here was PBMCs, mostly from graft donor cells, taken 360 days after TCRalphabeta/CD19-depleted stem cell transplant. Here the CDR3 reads CAWSTPFGRGRFVRLNEQFF. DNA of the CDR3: TGTGCCTGGAGTACCCCTTTCGGCAGGGGGCGCTTCGTTAGGCTCAATGAGCAGTTCTTC.